This record covers a single T cell receptor (beta chain). The data are from a study of shared clonotypes between healthy human individuals. Authors' processing steps: ImmunoSEQ supplied junction-only sequences lacking quality scores, so filtering was different. Assay used: immunoSEQ multiplex PCR; TCRdb lists only in-frame clones, some missing. The V and J calls and clone size are taken from that table; D and trimming were inferred from the DNA. The sample gives approximately 500,000 clones, 65% to 85% of which show up once; roughly 13% is in the top ten. V was pared by 5 bases and J by 6 bases, with 10 bases of the junction left unmatched. The CDR3 is 16 residues long. Germline values: CDR1 MDHEN, CDR2 SYDVKM.

This TCR was recovered from a middle-aged woman in good health. Some clones in this sample may be carry-over from other donors' samples. Material for sequencing was PBMCs. The chain joins TRBV28 to TRBJ2-2; 9 nucleotides align to TRBD1. DNA of the CDR3: TGTGCCAGCAGTGTACCCGGGACAGGGTATGCCGGGGAGCTGTTTTTT. Protein: CASSVPGTGYAGELFF.